A single sample gave rise to the 14 T cell receptor beta chains below, sequenced in a study of T cell responses to AZD1222 COVID-19 vaccine. The repertoire was sequenced with immunoSEQ multiplex PCR; TCRdb's copy has only in-frame clones and lacks some. The sample lists 150,000 to 160,000 clones, about 90% seen once, with about a tenth in the top ten. The sample was peripheral blood, taken 28 days after the second AZD1222 dose. The origin of the receptors is an adult who received the AZD1222 COVID-19 vaccine.

J is TRBJ2-7 and V is TRBV6-2 or TRBV6-3; 8 bases are a match to TRBD2. Germline trimming cut 6 bases from V and 6 bases from J; bases unmatched to any gene: 10. The CDR3 sequence is 14 residues long. Germline V gives CDR1 MNHEY, CDR2 SVGEGT. Here the CDR3 reads CASSPGTRVSEQYF. The DNA for the CDR3 is TGTGCCAGCAGCCCTGGGACTAGAGTCTCCGAGCAGTACTTC.

The genes are TRBV7-9 and TRBJ2-1, with D maybe TRBD2 (5 bases). CDR1 and CDR2 (germline): SEHNR, FQNEAQ (reference sequence). Trimming cost V 2 bases and J 0 bases, with 14 bases left between them. The CDR3 covers 17 residues. Here the CDR3 reads CASSLFRSGSSYNEQFF. CDR3 DNA: TGTGCCAGCAGCTTATTTCGGTCGGGAAGCTCCTACAATGAGCAGTTCTTC.

The CDR3 reads CASRRNGYTF. CDR3 DNA sequence: TGTGCCAGCAGAAGAAATGGCTACACCTTC. The J gene is TRBJ1-2, the V gene TRBV2, with D uncertain. The ends were cut back, 6 bases at V and 6 bases at J, with 5 bases in the middle. Germline V gene sequence: CDR1 SNHLY, CDR2 FYNNEI. The CDR3 is 10 residues long.

J is TRBJ2-3 and V is TRBV27; 7 nucleotides line up with TRBD2. Germline V gene sequence: CDR1 MNHEY, CDR2 SMNVEV (reference sequence). The J segment lost 1 base and the V segment lost 7 bases, leaving 11 bases of the junction unmatched. The CDR3 spans 16 residues. The CDR3, as DNA: TGTGCCAGCAAGGCTTGGGGCGGGAGTGGCACAGATACGCAGTATTTT. It is translated as CASKAWGGSGTDTQYF.

The chain uses TRBV28 and TRBJ1-2; no clear D gene. Per germline, CDR1 MDHEN and CDR2 SYDVKM. The CDR3 is made up of 14 amino acids. Between the trimmed V and J ends, which lost 5 bases and 7 bases, there was a span of 17 bases. The CDR3, as DNA: TGTGCCAGCAGTCCCCCCCGACCTAGGAGTGGCTACACCTTC. Translating it yields CASSPPRPRSGYTF.

This clone was detected only a few times. The chain joins TRBV4-2 to TRBJ2-7; 7 nucleotides agree with TRBD1. CDR1 LGHNA and CDR2 YNFKEQ come from the germline V gene. There are 18 residues in the CDR3. The ends lost 0 bases at V and 2 bases at J; junction bases unmatched: 13. For the CDR3, the DNA is TGTGCCAGCAGCCAAGATCTTTTAGGGTCCGGGACAGCCTACGAGCAGTACTTC. It translates to CASSQDLLGSGTAYEQYF.

The chain uses TRBV5-4 and TRBJ2-3; TRBD1 agrees at 8 bases. CDR1 is SGHNT and CDR2 is YYREEE in the germline V gene (reference sequence). V was clipped by 4 bases and J by 2 bases; unmatched bases: 6. CDR3 size: 15 residues. CDR3 region: CASSPGQGNTDTQYF. For the CDR3, the DNA is TGTGCCAGCAGCCCCGGACAGGGCAACACAGATACGCAGTATTTT.

V is TRBV21-1 and J is TRBJ2-5; the table names TRBD2, a call not compared with the DNA. TRBV21-1 is annotated as a pseudogene. The CDR3 is 13 amino acids. The DNA of the CDR3 is TGTGCCAGCAGCCTTTCTAGTGGCGAGACCCAGTACTTC. Protein sequence: CASSLSSGETQYF.

V gene TRBV6-2 or TRBV6-3 combines with J gene TRBJ2-7; 8 positions match TRBD2. The CDR3 covers 15 residues. Germline V gene data show CDR1 as MNHEY and CDR2 as SVGEGT. Trimming removed 3 bases from V and 0 bases from J; junction bases left unmatched: 4. CDR3 nucleotide sequence: TGTGCCAGCAGTTATACTAGCGGAAGCTCCTACGAGCAGTACTTC. This codes for CASSYTSGSSYEQYF.

The V call is TRBV9, the J call TRBJ2-7; 8 bases are a match to TRBD2. CDR1 and CDR2 from the germline V gene are SGDLS and YYNGEE. The CDR3 runs to 14 residues. V lost 0 bases and J lost 4; bases outside the gene matches: 3. CDR3: CASSVAQRGYEQYF. CDR3 bases: TGTGCCAGCAGCGTAGCCCAGCGGGGGTACGAGCAGTACTTC.

V gene TRBV9 combines with J gene TRBJ2-3; no clear D. Trimming left V 1 base short and J 4 bases short, with 13 bases between. This CDR3 has 15 residues. Germline V gene data show CDR1 as SGDLS and CDR2 as YYNGEE. CDR3 sequence: CASSVLSALPDTQYF. The CDR3 region has the DNA TGTGCCAGCAGCGTATTAAGCGCGTTACCAGATACGCAGTATTTT.

This chain connects TRBV12-3 or TRBV12-4 to TRBJ2-3, with D uncertain. V was clipped by 6 bases and J by 6 bases, with 13 bases between them. The CDR3 totals 13 residues. CDR3 bases: TGTGCCAGCAGCGCCGGAGCGAGGGATACGCAGTATTTT. Translated: CASSAGARDTQYF.

This chain links TRBV14 with TRBJ2-2; perhaps TRBD1 as D (5 bases). V was pared by 3 bases and J by 3 bases, with 11 bases between. The CDR3 has 15 amino acids. Germline loops: CDR1 SGHDN, CDR2 FVKESK. CDR3 in DNA: TGTGCCAGCAGCCACCACGACAGATACACCGGGGAGCTGTTTTTT. Encoded protein: CASSHHDRYTGELFF.

V gene TRBV27 combines with J gene TRBJ1-6; tentatively, D is TRBD1 (5 bases). CDR3 length equals 15 residues. V shed 0 bases and J shed 10 bases, with 13 bases lying between them. The germline V gene encodes CDR1 MNHEY and CDR2 SMNVEV (reference sequence). This chain's CDR3 is CASSLSGTAWSPLHF. CDR3 DNA: TGTGCCAGCAGTTTATCGGGGACCGCCTGGTCACCCCTCCACTTT.